This T cell receptor beta chain was found in a study of cytomegalovirus exposure and HLA in healthy donors. V was pared by 6 bases and J by 10 bases, with 19 bases between. Germline CDR1 MDHEN, CDR2 SYDVKM. The CDR3 extends over 14 amino acids. Method: immunoSEQ multiplex PCR; TCRdb's copy keeps in-frame clones and lacks some. The repertoire holds about 120,000 clones, 95% to 96% seen once, with around 1.7% in the top ten. Study conclusions and caveats: Researchers catalogued 160 or so TCR beta chains as cytomegalovirus-associated. In vitro testing confirmed a few CMV-associated chains as specific for CMV antigens. Clusters of TCRs from the first cohort tended to co-occur in the approximately 120 validation repertoires (as a later analysis found).

This clone has a single count. Its specificity is not known. Sample: PBMCs. The clonotype was recovered from a man between 18 and 35 years old in good health and CMV-seronegative. The genes are TRBV28 and TRBJ1-5, with D possibly matching TRBD1 (5 bases). The CDR3 DNA reads as TGTGCCAGCAGCTTGACAGACGGGGAGGGTCCCCAGCATTTT. This encodes CASSLTDGEGPQHF.